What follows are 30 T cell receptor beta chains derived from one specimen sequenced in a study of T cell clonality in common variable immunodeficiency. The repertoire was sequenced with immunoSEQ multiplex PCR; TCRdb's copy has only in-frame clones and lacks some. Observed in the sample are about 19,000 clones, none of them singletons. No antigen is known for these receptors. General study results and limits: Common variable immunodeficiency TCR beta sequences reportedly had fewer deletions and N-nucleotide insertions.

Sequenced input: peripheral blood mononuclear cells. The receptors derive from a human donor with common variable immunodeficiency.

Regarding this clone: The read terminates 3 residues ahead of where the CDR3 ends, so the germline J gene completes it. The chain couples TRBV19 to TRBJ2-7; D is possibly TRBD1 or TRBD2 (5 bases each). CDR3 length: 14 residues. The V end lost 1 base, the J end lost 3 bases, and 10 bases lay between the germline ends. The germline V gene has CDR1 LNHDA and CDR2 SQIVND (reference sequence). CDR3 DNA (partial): TGTGCCAGTAGTATAGCCGAGGGGTACTACGAG. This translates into CASSIAEGYYE. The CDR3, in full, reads CASSIAEGYYEQYF.

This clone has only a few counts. The CDR3 sequence: CAWSVGHRGGQETQYF. The part of the CDR3 DNA that was read is TGTGCCTGGAGTGTAGGCCACAGGGGTGGTCAAGAGACC. The chain employs TRBV30 and TRBJ2-5; TRBD1 matches 7 bases. The DNA ends 3 residues before the CDR3 does, and the rest of the CDR3 is filled in from the germline J gene. From germline, CDR1 is GTSNPN and CDR2 SVGIG (reference sequence). V shed 0 bases and J 2 bases; nucleotides not matched to a gene: 9. The CDR3 runs 16 residues. Full variable domain (rest looked up from reference TRBV30 and TRBJ2-5): SQTIHQWPATLVQPVGSPLSLECTVEGTSNPNLYWYRQAAGRGLQLLFYSVGIGQISSEVPQNLSASRPQDRQFILSSKKLLLSDSGFYLCAWSVGHRGGQETQYFGPGTRLLVL.

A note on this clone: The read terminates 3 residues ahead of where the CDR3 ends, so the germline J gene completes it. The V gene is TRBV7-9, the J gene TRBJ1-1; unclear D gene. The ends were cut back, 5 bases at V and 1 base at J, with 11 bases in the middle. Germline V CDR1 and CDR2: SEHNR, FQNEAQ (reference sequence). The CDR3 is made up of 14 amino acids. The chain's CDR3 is CASSTHHRNTEAFF. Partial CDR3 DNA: TGTGCCAGCAGCACTCACCACCGGAACACTGAA.

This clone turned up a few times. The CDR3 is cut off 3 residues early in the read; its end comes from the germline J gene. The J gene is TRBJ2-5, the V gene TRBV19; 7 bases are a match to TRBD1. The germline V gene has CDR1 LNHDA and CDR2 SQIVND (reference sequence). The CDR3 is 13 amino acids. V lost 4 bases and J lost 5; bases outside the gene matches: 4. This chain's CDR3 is CASSTTGRETQYF. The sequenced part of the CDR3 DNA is TGTGCCAGTAGTACGACAGGGCGGGAGACC. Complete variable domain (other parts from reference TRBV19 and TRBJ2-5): DGGITQSPKYLFRKEGQNVTLSCEQNLNHDAMYWYRQDPGQGLRLIYYSQIVNDFQKGDIAEGYSVSREKKESFPLTVTSAQKNPTAFYLCASSTTGRETQYFGPGTRLLVL.

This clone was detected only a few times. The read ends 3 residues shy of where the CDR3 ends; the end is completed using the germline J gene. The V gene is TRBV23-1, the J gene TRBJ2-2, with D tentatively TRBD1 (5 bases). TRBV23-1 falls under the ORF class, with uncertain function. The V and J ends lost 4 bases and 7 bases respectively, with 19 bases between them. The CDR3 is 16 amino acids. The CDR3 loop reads CASSPSDKQTDGELFF. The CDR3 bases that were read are TGCGCCAGCAGTCCTTCGGACAAACAAACAGACGGGGAG.

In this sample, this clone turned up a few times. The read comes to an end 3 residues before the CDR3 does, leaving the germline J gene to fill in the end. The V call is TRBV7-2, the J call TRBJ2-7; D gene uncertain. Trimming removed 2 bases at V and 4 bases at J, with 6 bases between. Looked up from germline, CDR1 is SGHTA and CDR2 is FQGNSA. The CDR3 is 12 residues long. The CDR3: CASSLSVYEQYF. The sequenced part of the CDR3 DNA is TGTGCCAGCAGCTTATCCGTGTACGAG.

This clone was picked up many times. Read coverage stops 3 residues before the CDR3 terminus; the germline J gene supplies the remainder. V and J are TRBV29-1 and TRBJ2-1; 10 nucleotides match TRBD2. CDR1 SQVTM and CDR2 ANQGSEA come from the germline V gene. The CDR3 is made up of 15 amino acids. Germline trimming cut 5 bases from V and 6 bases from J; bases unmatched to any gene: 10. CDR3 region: CSVKAGLASTNEQFF. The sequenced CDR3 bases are TGCAGCGTTAAAGCGGGACTAGCGTCAACCAATGAG.

The CDR3 here is CASHGLAGTYEQYF. The covered CDR3 bases are TGTGCCAGTCACGGACTAGCGGGAACCTACGAG. The rearrangement joins TRBV6-2 or TRBV6-3 to TRBJ2-7; 12 bases are shared with TRBD2. The missing CDR3 end, 3 residues past where the read stops, is filled in from the germline J gene. Germline V gives CDR1 MNHEY, CDR2 SVGEGT. The CDR3 is 14 residues long. V was clipped by 9 bases and J by 2 bases; unmatched bases: 5.

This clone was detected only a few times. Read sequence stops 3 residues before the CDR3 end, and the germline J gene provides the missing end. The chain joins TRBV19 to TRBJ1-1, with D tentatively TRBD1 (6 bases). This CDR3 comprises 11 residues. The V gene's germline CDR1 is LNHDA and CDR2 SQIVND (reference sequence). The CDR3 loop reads CASSPGAWAFF. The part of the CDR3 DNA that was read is TGTGCCAGTAGCCCAGGGGCTTGG. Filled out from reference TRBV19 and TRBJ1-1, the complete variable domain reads DGGITQSPKYLFRKEGQNVTLSCEQNLNHDAMYWYRQDPGQGLRLIYYSQIVNDFQKGDIAEGYSVSREKKESFPLTVTSAQKNPTAFYLCASSPGAWAFFGQGTRLTVV.

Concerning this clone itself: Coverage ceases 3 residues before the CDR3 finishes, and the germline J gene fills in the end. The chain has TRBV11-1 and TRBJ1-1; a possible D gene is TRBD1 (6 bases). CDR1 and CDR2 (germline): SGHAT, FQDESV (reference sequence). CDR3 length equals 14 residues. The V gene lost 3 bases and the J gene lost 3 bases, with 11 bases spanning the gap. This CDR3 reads CASSLDSLYTEAFF. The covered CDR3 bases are TGTGCCAGCAGCTTGGACAGCCTCTACACTGAA.

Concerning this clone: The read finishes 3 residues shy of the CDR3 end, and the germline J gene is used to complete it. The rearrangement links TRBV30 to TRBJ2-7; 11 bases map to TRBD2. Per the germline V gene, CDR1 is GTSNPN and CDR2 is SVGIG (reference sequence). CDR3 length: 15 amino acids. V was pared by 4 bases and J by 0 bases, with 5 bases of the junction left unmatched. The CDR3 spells CAWTSGRRSSYEQYF. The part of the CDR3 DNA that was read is TGTGCCTGGACTAGCGGGAGGAGGAGCTCCTACGAG.

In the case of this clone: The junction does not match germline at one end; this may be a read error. The CDR3 bases that were read are TGTTCCAGCAGCTTATCCGGCTACGAG. This codes for CSSSLSGYE. The whole CDR3 protein is CSSSLSGYEQYF. This sequence joins TRBV7-9 and TRBJ2-7; no definite D call. Sequencing ends 3 residues short of the CDR3 end; the germline J gene provides the rest. The germline V gene has CDR1 SEHNR and CDR2 FQNEAQ (reference sequence). This CDR3 is built from 12 residues.

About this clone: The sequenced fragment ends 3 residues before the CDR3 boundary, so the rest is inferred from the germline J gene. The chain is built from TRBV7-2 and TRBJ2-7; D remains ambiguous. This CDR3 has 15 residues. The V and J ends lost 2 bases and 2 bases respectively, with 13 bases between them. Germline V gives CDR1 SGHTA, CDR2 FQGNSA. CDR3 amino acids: CASSLIPTPAYEQYF. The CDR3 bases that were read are TGTGCCAGCAGCTTAATCCCTACTCCTGCCTACGAG.

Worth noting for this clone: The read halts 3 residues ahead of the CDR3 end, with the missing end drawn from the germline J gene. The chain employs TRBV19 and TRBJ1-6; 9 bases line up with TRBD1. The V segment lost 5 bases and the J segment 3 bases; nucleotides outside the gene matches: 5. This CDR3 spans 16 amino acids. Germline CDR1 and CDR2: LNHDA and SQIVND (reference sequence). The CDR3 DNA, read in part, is TGTGCCAGTAGTCCCTTGACAGGGGGCTATAATTCACCC. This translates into CASSPLTGGYNSP. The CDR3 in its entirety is CASSPLTGGYNSPLHF.

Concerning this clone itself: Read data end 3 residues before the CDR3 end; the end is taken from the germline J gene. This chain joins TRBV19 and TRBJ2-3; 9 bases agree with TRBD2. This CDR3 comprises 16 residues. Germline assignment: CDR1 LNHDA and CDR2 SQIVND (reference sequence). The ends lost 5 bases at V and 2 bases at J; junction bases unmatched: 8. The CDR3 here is CASSLRLAEFTDTQYF. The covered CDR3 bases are TGTGCCAGTAGTTTGCGACTAGCGGAGTTCACAGATACG.

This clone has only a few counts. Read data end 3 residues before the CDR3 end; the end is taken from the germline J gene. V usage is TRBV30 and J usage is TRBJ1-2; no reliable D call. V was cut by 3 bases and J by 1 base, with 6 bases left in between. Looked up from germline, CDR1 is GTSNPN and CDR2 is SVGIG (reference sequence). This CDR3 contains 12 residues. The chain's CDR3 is CAWRQNNYGYTF. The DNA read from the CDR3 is TGTGCCTGGAGACAGAATAACTATGGC.

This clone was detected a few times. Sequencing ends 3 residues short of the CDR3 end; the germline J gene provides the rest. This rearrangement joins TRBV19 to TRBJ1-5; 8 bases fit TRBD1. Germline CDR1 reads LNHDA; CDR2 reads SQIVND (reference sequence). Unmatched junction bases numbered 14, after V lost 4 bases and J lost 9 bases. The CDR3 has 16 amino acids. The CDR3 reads CASSTTGTGPTGPQHF. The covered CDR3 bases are TGTGCCAGTAGTACGACCGGGACAGGCCCAACGGGGCCC. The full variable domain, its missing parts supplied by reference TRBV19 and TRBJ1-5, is DGGITQSPKYLFRKEGQNVTLSCEQNLNHDAMYWYRQDPGQGLRLIYYSQIVNDFQKGDIAEGYSVSREKKESFPLTVTSAQKNPTAFYLCASSTTGTGPTGPQHFGDGTRLSIL.

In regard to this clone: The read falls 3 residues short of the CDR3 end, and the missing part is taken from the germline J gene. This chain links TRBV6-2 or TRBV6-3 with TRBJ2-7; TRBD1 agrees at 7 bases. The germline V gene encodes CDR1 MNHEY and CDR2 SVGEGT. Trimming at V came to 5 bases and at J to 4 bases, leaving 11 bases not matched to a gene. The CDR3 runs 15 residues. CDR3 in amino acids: CASSRWDRPLYEQYF. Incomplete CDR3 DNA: TGTGCCAGCAGTCGGTGGGACAGACCACTATACGAG.

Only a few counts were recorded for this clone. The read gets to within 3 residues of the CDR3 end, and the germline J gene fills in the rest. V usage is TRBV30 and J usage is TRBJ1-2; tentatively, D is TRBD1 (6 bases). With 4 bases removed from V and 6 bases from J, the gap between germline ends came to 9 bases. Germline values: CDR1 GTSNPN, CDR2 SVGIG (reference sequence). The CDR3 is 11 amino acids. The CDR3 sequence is CAWTGVHGYTF. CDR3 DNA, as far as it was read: TGTGCCTGGACAGGGGTTCATGGC.

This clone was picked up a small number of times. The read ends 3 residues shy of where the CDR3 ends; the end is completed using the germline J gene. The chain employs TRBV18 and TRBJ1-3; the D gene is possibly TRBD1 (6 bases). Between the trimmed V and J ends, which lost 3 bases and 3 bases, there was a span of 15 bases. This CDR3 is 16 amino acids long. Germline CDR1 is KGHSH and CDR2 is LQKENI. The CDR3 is CASSPESTGFGNTIYF. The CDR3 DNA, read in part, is TGTGCCAGCTCACCCGAATCCACAGGGTTTGGAAACACC.

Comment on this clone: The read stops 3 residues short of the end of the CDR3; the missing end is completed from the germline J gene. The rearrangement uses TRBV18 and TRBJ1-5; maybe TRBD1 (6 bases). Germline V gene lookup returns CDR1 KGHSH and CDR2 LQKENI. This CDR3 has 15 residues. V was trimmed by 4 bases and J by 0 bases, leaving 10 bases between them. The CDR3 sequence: CASSLGQNSNQPQHF. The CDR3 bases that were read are TGTGCCAGCTCACTTGGACAGAATAGCAATCAGCCC.

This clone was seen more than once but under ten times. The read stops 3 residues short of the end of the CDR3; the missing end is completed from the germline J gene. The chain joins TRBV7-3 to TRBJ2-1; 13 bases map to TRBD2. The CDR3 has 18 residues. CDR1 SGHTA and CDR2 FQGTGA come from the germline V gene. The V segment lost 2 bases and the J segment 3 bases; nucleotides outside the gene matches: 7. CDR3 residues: CASSLYGLAGVGYNEQFF. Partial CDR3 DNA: TGTGCCAGCAGCTTATACGGACTAGCGGGAGTTGGCTACAATGAG.

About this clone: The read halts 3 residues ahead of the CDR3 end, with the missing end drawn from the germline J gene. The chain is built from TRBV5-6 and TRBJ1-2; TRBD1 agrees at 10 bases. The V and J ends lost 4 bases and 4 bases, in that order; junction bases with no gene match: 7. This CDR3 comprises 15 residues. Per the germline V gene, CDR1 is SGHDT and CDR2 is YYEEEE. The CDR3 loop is CASSPDRGLGYGYTF. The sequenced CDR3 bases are TGTGCCAGCAGCCCAGACAGGGGGCTCGGCTATGGC.

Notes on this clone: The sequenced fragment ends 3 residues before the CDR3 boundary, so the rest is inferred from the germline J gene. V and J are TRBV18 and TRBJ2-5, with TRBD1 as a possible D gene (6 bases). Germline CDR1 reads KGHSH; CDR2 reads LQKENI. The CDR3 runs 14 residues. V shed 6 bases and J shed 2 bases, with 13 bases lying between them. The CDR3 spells CASSRPGQQETQYF. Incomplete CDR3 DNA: TGTGCCAGCTCCCGACCCGGACAGCAAGAGACC.

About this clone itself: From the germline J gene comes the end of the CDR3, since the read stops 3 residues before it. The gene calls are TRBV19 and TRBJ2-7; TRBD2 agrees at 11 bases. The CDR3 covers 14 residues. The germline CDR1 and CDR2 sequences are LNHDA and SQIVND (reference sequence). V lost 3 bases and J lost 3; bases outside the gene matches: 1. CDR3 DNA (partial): TGTGCCAGTAGTATCCTAGCGGGGGGCTACGAG. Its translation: CASSILAGGYE. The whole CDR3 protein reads CASSILAGGYEQYF.

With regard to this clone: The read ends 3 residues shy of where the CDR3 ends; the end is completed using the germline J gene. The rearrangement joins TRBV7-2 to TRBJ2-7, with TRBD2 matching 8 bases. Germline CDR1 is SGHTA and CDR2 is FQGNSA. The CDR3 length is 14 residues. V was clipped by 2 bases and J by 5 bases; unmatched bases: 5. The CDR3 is CASSLRTSIHEQYF. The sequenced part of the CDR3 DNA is TGTGCCAGCAGCTTAAGGACTAGCATCCACGAG.

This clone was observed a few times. CDR3 loop: CASSLRTGGIQETQYF. CDR3 DNA (partial): TGCGCCAGCAGCTTACGGACAGGGGGGATCCAAGAGACC. V usage is TRBV5-1 and J usage is TRBJ2-5; 10 bases line up with TRBD1. The CDR3 extends 3 residues past the end of the read, so its final part is completed from the germline J gene. After removal of 2 bases from V and 1 base from J, the junction contained 5 bases not matched to a gene. Germline V lookup: CDR1 SGHRS, CDR2 YFSETQ. The CDR3 extends over 16 amino acids.

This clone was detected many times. The CDR3: CASSQYRDRTTYSGNTIYF. Partial CDR3 DNA: TGTGCCAGCAGCCAGTACCGGGACAGAACGACTTATTCTGGAAACACC. The chain employs TRBV14 and TRBJ1-3; 7 bases match TRBD1. The read halts 3 residues ahead of the CDR3 end, with the missing end drawn from the germline J gene. The germline CDR1 and CDR2 sequences are SGHDN and FVKESK. V shed 3 bases and J 1 base; nucleotides not matched to a gene: 15. The CDR3 has 19 amino acids.

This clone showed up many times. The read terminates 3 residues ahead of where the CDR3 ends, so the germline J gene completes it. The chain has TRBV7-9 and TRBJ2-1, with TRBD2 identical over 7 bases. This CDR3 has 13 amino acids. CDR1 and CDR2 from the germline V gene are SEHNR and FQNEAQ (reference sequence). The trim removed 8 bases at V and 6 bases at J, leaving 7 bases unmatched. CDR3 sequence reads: CASSPGGINEQFF. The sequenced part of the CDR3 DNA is TGTGCCAGCTCCCCGGGGGGTATCAATGAG.

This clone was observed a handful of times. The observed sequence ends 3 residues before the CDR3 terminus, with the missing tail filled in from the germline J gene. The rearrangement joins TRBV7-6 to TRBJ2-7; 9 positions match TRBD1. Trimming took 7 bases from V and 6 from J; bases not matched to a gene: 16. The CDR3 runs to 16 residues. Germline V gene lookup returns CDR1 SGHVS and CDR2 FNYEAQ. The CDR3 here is CASTSSQAGQGIEQYF. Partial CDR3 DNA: TGTGCCAGCACCTCCAGCCAGGCGGGACAGGGAATCGAG.